Each of the 32 T cell receptor beta chains below was sequenced from the same sample in a study of long-term antiretroviral therapy in people with HIV. Researchers ran immunoSEQ v3.0 at survey level. Generated by immunoSEQ multiplex PCR, the TCRdb table keeps only in-frame clones and is missing some. This table holds 7,500 to 10,000 clones, 70% to 90% found once. Specimen: unsorted PBMCs, collected 0.7 years after starting antiretroviral therapy. These receptors all stem from a man between 35 and 55 years old with HIV.

The chain joins TRBV18 to TRBJ2-7; TRBD1 aligns across 9 bases. Germline CDR1 KGHSH, CDR2 LQKENI. The CDR3 extends over 14 amino acids. Losses at the gene ends were 6 bases for V and 4 bases for J; bases not matched to a gene: 7. The CDR3 coding sequence is TGTGCCAGCTCTTACCGGGACAGGGTATACGAGCAGTACTTC. Translation gives CASSYRDRVYEQYF.

The V gene is TRBV28, the J gene TRBJ1-5; D may be TRBD1 (6 bases). V lost 6 bases and J lost 2, with 14 bases in between. The CDR3 has 15 amino acids. CDR1 is MDHEN and CDR2 is SYDVKM in the germline V gene. CDR3 bases: TGTGCCAGCAGCCCGACAGGAGGCGGCAATCAGCCCCAGCATTTT. Protein sequence: CASSPTGGGNQPQHF.

This CDR3 reads CASSLGVSSTDTQYF. The CDR3 DNA sequence: TGCGCCAGCAGCTTGGGGGTCTCGAGCACAGATACGCAGTATTTT. The chain joins TRBV5-1 to TRBJ2-3; D not resolved. Trimming shortened V by 0 bases and J by 0 bases, and 8 bases separated the two germline ends. There are 15 residues in the CDR3. The germline gives CDR1 SGHRS, CDR2 YFSETQ.

The rearrangement links TRBV15 to TRBJ2-5; the D call may be TRBD1 or TRBD2 (6 bases each). V was trimmed by 3 bases and J by 1 base, leaving 15 bases between them. The CDR3 length is 16 residues. Germline V lookup: CDR1 LNHNV, CDR2 YYDKDF (reference sequence). DNA of the CDR3: TGTGCCACCAGCAGGAGGGGCCCGGGGGCCCAAGAGACCCAGTACTTC. It specifies CATSRRGPGAQETQYF.

The V call is TRBV7-2, the J call TRBJ1-2; D is unresolved. This CDR3 comprises 11 residues. V lost 5 bases, J lost 2 bases, and 3 bases lay in between. Germline-derived CDR1 and CDR2 are SGHTA and FQGNSA. CDR3 DNA: TGTGCCAGCAGCCAGAACTATGGCTACACCTTC. It translates to CASSQNYGYTF.

This clone was seen a single time. This chain links TRBV28 with TRBJ2-2; D gene unclear. With 8 bases removed from V and 1 base from J, the gap between germline ends came to 17 bases. There are 16 residues in the CDR3. In germline, CDR1 is MDHEN, CDR2 SYDVKM. CDR3 loop: CASSGTTRVNTGELFF. The CDR3 DNA reads as TGTGCCAGCTCCGGTACAACACGAGTGAACACCGGGGAGCTGTTTTTT.

The chain couples TRBV6-5 to TRBJ2-7; 7 bases map to TRBD1. Germline values: CDR1 MNHEY, CDR2 SVGAGI. J was trimmed by 3 bases and V by 0 bases; bases with no gene match: 5. The CDR3 spans 15 residues. The CDR3 here is CASSYSSQGVYEQYF. The CDR3 DNA follows: TGTGCCAGCAGTTACTCTTCCCAGGGGGTCTACGAGCAGTACTTC.

This chain joins TRBV5-4 and TRBJ1-3; possibly TRBD1 for D (6 bases). Germline-derived CDR1 and CDR2 are SGHNT and YYREEE (reference sequence). The CDR3 is made up of 16 amino acids. V gave up 4 bases and J gave up 4 bases, with 18 bases separating them. The CDR3 is CASSHRVIGAGNTIYF. In DNA, the CDR3 is TGTGCCAGCAGCCACAGGGTAATTGGGGCCGGAAACACCATATATTTT.

The V gene is TRBV28, the J gene TRBJ2-2; a possible D gene is TRBD1 (5 bases). Trimming left V 6 bases short and J 10 bases short, with 18 bases between. This CDR3 is 14 amino acids long. Germline V CDR1 and CDR2: MDHEN, SYDVKM. CDR3 loop: CASSHLDTQEELFF. CDR3 sequence (DNA): TGTGCCAGCAGCCATTTGGACACCCAGGAGGAGCTGTTTTTT.

To note about this clone: Additional DNA sequences in this sample encode the identical CDR3. The gene calls are TRBV5-1 and TRBJ2-7; D is unclear. The CDR3 loop spans 11 amino acids. CDR1 and CDR2 from the germline V gene are SGHRS and YFSETQ. The ends were cut back, 3 bases at V and 7 bases at J, with 8 bases in the middle. The CDR3 is CASSSGIEQYF. Here the CDR3 DNA reads TGCGCCAGCAGCTCCGGTATTGAGCAGTACTTC.

The rearrangement joins TRBV7-6 to TRBJ2-2; D possibly corresponds to TRBD1 (6 bases). The CDR3 consists of 16 residues. Germline CDR1 SGHVS, CDR2 FNYEAQ. V was clipped by 3 bases and J by 4 bases, with 15 bases between them. DNA of the CDR3: TGTGCCAGCAGCTTGGGGATAGACAGGAGCACCGGGGAGCTGTTTTTT. It is translated as CASSLGIDRSTGELFF.

The genes are TRBV18 and TRBJ2-7, with D possibly matching TRBD2 (6 bases). Deletions cut 3 bases from V and 4 bases from J, with 16 bases between. This CDR3 is 15 amino acids long. CDR1 is KGHSH, CDR2 LQKENI, per germline. The CDR3 DNA reads as TGTGCCAGCTCACCCCCCAGGAGGGAAGGTTACGAGCAGTACTTC. This codes for CASSPPRREGYEQYF.

The chain uses TRBV5-5 and TRBJ1-1; D perhaps matches TRBD1 (5 bases). The germline V gene has CDR1 SGHKS and CDR2 YYEKEE (reference sequence). Trimming took 4 bases from V and 4 from J, leaving 11 bases between them. The CDR3 loop spans 13 amino acids. The CDR3, as DNA: TGTGCCAGCAGCGGCAGGGCGGGCACTGAAGCTTTCTTT. Amino acid sequence: CASSGRAGTEAFF.

The chain carries TRBV7-9 and TRBJ2-7; possibly TRBD1 or TRBD2 for D (5 bases each). CDR1 is SEHNR and CDR2 is FQNEAQ in the germline V gene (reference sequence). The CDR3 spans 14 residues. V was shortened by 4 bases and J by 5 bases, with 15 bases between the two germline ends. In DNA form, the CDR3 reads TGTGCCAGCAGCTACCGGGACCAGGGCAACGAGCAGTACTTC. Its protein product is CASSYRDQGNEQYF.

This sequence joins TRBV27 and TRBJ2-2; D gene uncertain. CDR1 and CDR2 (germline): MNHEY, SMNVEV (reference sequence). With 5 bases removed from V and 3 bases from J, the gap between germline ends came to 10 bases. This CDR3 spans 14 amino acids. In nucleotides, the CDR3 is TGTGCCAGCAGTCTTGAATCTTACACCGGGGAGCTGTTTTTT. This sequence encodes CASSLESYTGELFF.

The chain is built from TRBV7-9 and TRBJ2-5; D is ambiguous. The J call may be incorrect, as the DNA end agrees better with TRBJ2-7. There are 14 residues in the CDR3. Germline CDR1 SEHNR, CDR2 FQNEAQ (reference sequence). CDR3 DNA sequence: TGTGCCAGCAGCTTAATACTGGAAGAATACGAGCAGTACTTC. Its protein is CASSLILEEYEQYF.

This chain connects TRBV27 to TRBJ2-1, with 9 bases identical to TRBD1. Losses at the gene ends were 7 bases for V and 10 bases for J; bases not matched to a gene: 17. The germline CDR1 and CDR2 sequences are MNHEY and SMNVEV (reference sequence). The CDR3 is 16 residues long. The CDR3 loop is CASKQGAYQGLTEQFF. The CDR3 DNA reads TGTGCCAGCAAACAGGGGGCCTACCAGGGTTTGACGGAGCAGTTCTTC.

The V call is TRBV4-2, the J call TRBJ2-7, with D possibly TRBD2 on 5 matching bases. The CDR3 runs 15 residues. Looked up from germline, CDR1 is LGHNA and CDR2 is YNFKEQ. Trimming shortened V by 1 base and J by 2 bases, and 12 bases separated the two germline ends. The CDR3 is CASSQGVDSAYEQYF. DNA of the CDR3: TGTGCCAGCAGCCAAGGAGTGGACTCTGCCTACGAGCAGTACTTC.

J is TRBJ1-5 and V is TRBV6-1; 9 bases agree with TRBD1. The CDR3 totals 15 residues. CDR1 MNHNS and CDR2 SASEGT come from the germline V gene. V was pared by 6 bases and J by 4 bases, with 7 bases of the junction left unmatched. The CDR3 is CASRGDREGNQPQHF. The CDR3 bases are TGTGCCAGCAGGGGGGACAGGGAGGGAAATCAGCCCCAGCATTTT.

This clone was observed a handful of times. The genes are TRBV19 and TRBJ1-2; D unclear. The CDR3 has 12 residues. V lost 4 bases and J 4 bases, leaving 7 bases between the germline ends. Germline CDR1 is LNHDA and CDR2 is SQIVND (reference sequence). The CDR3 region has the DNA TGTGCCAGTAGTAATGTTCCCTATGGCTACACCTTC. Residues: CASSNVPYGYTF.

The rearrangement joins TRBV10-2 to TRBJ2-3; 8 bases line up with TRBD2. With V trimmed by 9 bases and J by 3 bases, 2 bases remained unmatched. The germline V gene has CDR1 WSHSY and CDR2 SAAADI. This CDR3 spans 12 amino acids. The CDR3: CASSGTTDTQYF. The CDR3 bases are TGCGCCAGTAGCGGGACGACAGATACGCAGTATTTT.

The V and J genes are TRBV19 and TRBJ1-1; the D gene is possibly TRBD1 (5 bases). Germline V gives CDR1 LNHDA, CDR2 SQIVND (reference sequence). Trimming took off 3 bases at V and 0 bases at J, with 20 bases between the two ends. The CDR3 loop spans 18 amino acids. This CDR3 is CASSIMNLAGRLNTEAFF. As DNA, the CDR3 is TGTGCCAGTAGTATTATGAATCTGGCAGGGAGGTTGAACACTGAAGCTTTCTTT.

This sequence joins TRBV7-9 and TRBJ2-3; a weak D match, TRBD2 (6 bases). Germline V gene sequence: CDR1 SEHNR, CDR2 FQNEAQ (reference sequence). V was pared by 5 bases and J by 3 bases, with 15 bases between. The CDR3 contains 15 residues. CDR3 protein: CASSARLEGTDTQYF. Written as DNA, the CDR3 is TGTGCCAGCAGCGCTAGACTAGAGGGGACAGATACGCAGTATTTT.

This clone was seen only once. This chain connects TRBV10-2 to TRBJ2-5; no clear D gene. Germline CDR1 WSHSY, CDR2 SAAADI. CDR3 length: 14 residues. V lost 3 bases and J lost 0, with 8 bases in between. CDR3 nucleotide sequence: TGCGCCAGCAGTGACCCCGGAAACCAAGAGACCCAGTACTTC. Its translation is CASSDPGNQETQYF.

The genes are TRBV7-2 and TRBJ1-2, with 8 bases lining up with TRBD1. Unmatched junction bases numbered 7, after V lost 6 bases and J lost 4 bases. The CDR3 totals 14 residues. CDR1 SGHTA and CDR2 FQGNSA come from the germline V gene. CDR3 coding DNA: TGTGCCAGCAGTCCCGACAGGGGAGGCTATGGCTACACCTTC. It encodes CASSPDRGGYGYTF.

This clone is a singleton in its sample. The CDR3 loop reads CASSPLAGGVNEQFF. CDR3 coding DNA: TGTGCCAGCAGCCCCTTAGCGGGAGGTGTGAATGAGCAGTTCTTC. The rearrangement links TRBV7-3 to TRBJ2-1; 10 nucleotides agree with TRBD2. Germline-derived CDR1 and CDR2 are SGHTA and FQGTGA. The CDR3 has 15 residues. V trimming: 5 bases; J trimming: 7 bases; junction bases outside the gene matches: 8.

This chain joins TRBV6-1 and TRBJ2-1; D is possibly TRBD2 (5 bases). In germline, CDR1 is MNHNS, CDR2 SASEGT. V lost 2 bases and J 4 bases, leaving 12 bases between the germline ends. This CDR3 has 15 residues. The CDR3 nucleotides read TGTGCCAGCAGTGAACTTCTAGCAGATTACAATGAGCAGTTCTTC. It encodes CASSELLADYNEQFF.

The rearrangement joins TRBV6-5 to TRBJ2-1, with TRBD2 matching 7 bases. Germline V gene data show CDR1 as MNHEY and CDR2 as SVGAGI. V was pared by 2 bases and J by 7 bases, with 11 bases of the junction left unmatched. The CDR3 is 16 amino acids. CDR3 in DNA: TGTGCCAGCAGTTACCGCGGGAGCGGGAAGGAGAATGAGCAGTTCTTC. Its protein product is CASSYRGSGKENEQFF.

The V call is TRBV28, the J call TRBJ1-1; 8 nucleotides line up with TRBD1. V lost 6 bases to trimming and J lost 0 bases; unmatched junction nucleotides: 6. The CDR3 sequence is 15 residues long. Germline CDR1 MDHEN, CDR2 SYDVKM. The CDR3 loop is CASRSTGVLNTEAFF. The DNA of the CDR3 is TGTGCCAGCAGGTCGACAGGGGTCTTGAACACTGAAGCTTTCTTT.

V usage is TRBV2 and J usage is TRBJ2-4; TRBD1 matches 8 bases. J lost 0 bases, V lost 8 bases, and 6 bases had no gene match. The CDR3 extends over 15 amino acids. Germline loops: CDR1 SNHLY, CDR2 FYNNEI. The CDR3 sequence: CASGRQGLAKNIQYF. Written as DNA, the CDR3 is TGTGCCAGCGGGAGACAGGGGCTAGCCAAAAACATTCAGTACTTC.

The chain recombines TRBV21-1 with TRBJ2-6. TRBV21-1 is a documented pseudogene. This CDR3 region has 12 residues. CDR3 loop: CASHLGANVLTF. DNA of the CDR3: TGTGCCAGCCACCTGGGGGCCAACGTCCTGACTTTC.

The chain uses TRBV28 and TRBJ1-1; D not resolved. The V gene's germline CDR1 is MDHEN and CDR2 SYDVKM. This CDR3 has 14 residues. Trimming pared 7 bases from V and 1 base from J, leaving 13 bases between. The DNA of the CDR3 is TGTGCCAGCACCTCGGGAGGGTGGAACACTGAAGCTTTCTTT. Translating it yields CASTSGGWNTEAFF.